This entry concerns a single T cell receptor beta chain. With V trimmed by 4 bases and J by 3 bases, 5 bases remained unmatched. The CDR3 extends over 14 amino acids. Germline-derived CDR1 and CDR2 are SQVTM and ANQGSEA. Sequencing was performed with immunoSEQ multiplex PCR; in TCRdb, only in-frame clones are kept and a portion is missing. The sample comprises roughly 150,000 clones, around 83% of which are singletons, and around 19% rests with the top ten. This sample is part of a study of blood T cell repertoires in COVID-19. Sequencing used peripheral blood. The J gene is TRBJ1-5, the V gene TRBV29-1, with 8 bases that match TRBD1. The TCR originated in a woman in her 70s who had recovered from COVID-19. Written as DNA, the CDR3 is TGCAGCGTTGGGGGGACAGGCCACAATCAGCCCCAGCATTTT. It is translated as CSVGGTGHNQPQHF.